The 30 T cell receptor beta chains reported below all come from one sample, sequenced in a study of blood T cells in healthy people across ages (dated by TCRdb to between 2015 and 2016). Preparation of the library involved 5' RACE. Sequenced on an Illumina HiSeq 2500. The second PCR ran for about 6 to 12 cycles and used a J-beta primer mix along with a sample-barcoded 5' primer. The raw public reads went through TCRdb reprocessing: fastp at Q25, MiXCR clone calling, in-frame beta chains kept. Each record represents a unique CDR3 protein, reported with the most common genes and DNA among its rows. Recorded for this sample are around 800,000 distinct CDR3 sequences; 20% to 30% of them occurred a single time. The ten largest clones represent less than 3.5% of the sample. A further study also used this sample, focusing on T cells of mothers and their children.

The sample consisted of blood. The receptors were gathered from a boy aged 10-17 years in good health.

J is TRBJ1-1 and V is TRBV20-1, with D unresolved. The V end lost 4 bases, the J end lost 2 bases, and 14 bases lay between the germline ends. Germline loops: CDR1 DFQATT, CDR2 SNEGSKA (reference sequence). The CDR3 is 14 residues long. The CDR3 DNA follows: TGCAGTGCTATTGGGCGGGGTCTAAACACTGAAGCTTTCTTT. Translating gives CSAIGRGLNTEAFF.

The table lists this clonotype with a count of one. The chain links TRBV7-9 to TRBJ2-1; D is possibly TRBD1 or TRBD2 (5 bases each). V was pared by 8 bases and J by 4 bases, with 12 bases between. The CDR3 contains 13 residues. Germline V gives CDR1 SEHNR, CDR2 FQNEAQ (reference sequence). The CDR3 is CASGLPGYNEQFF. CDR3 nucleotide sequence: TGTGCCAGCGGACTCCCAGGGTACAATGAGCAGTTCTTC.

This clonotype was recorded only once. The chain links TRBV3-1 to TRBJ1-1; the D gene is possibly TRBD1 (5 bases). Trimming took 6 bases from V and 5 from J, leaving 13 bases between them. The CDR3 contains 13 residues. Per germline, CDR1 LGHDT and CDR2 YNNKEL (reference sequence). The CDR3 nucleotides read TGTGCCAGCAGACCGGACATCAGGACTGAAGCTTTCTTT. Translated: CASRPDIRTEAFF.

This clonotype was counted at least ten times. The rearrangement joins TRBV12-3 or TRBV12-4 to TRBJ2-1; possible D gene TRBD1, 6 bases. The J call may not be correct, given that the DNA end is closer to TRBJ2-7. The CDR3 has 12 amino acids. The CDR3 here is CASSLQGHEQYF. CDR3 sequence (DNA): TGTGCCAGCAGTTTACAGGGGCACGAGCAGTACTTC.

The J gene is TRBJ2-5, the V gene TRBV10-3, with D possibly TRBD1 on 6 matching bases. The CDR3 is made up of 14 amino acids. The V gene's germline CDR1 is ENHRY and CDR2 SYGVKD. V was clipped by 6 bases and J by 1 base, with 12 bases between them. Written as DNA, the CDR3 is TGTGCCATCAGGGCCGGGACAAGCCAAGAGACCCAGTACTTC. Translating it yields CAIRAGTSQETQYF.

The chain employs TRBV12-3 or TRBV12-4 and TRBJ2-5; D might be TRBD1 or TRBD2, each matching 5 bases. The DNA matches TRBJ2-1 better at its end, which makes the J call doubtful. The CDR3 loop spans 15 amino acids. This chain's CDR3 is CASSPRGVTSDEQFF. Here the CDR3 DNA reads TGTGCCAGCAGTCCTCGGGGCGTGACCTCTGATGAGCAGTTCTTC.

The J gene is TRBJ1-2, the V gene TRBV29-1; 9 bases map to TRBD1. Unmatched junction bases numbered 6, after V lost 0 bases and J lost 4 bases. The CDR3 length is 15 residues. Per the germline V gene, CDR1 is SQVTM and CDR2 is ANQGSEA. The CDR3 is CSVEDLGQGGYGYTF. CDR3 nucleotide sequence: TGCAGCGTTGAAGATTTGGGACAGGGTGGCTATGGCTACACCTTC.

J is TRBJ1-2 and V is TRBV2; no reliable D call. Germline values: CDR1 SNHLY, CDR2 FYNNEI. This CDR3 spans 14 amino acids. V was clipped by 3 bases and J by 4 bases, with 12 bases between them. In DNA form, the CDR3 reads TGTGCCAGCAGTGAGCACTTCGGAGGCTATGGCTACACCTTC. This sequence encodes CASSEHFGGYGYTF.

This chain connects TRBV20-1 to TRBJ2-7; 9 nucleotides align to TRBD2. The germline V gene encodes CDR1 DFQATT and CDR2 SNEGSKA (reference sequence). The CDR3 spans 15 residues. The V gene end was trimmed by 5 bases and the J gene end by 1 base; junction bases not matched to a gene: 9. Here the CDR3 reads CSAGLAKSVSYEQYF. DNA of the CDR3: TGCAGTGCTGGACTAGCGAAGAGCGTGTCCTACGAGCAGTACTTC.

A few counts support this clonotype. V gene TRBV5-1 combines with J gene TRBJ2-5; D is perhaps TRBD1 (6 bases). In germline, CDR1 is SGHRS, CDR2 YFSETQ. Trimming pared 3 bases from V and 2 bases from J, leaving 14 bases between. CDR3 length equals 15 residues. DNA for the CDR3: TGCGCCAGCAGCTCGGCCGGGACATATCAAGAGACCCAGTACTTC. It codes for CASSSAGTYQETQYF.

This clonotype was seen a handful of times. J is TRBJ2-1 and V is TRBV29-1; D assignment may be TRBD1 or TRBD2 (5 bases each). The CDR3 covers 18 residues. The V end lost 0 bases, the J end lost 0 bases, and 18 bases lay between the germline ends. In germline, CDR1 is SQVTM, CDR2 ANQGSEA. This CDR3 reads CSVEDLWQGVFSYNEQFF. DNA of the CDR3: TGCAGCGTTGAAGATCTTTGGCAGGGAGTTTTCTCCTACAATGAGCAGTTCTTC.

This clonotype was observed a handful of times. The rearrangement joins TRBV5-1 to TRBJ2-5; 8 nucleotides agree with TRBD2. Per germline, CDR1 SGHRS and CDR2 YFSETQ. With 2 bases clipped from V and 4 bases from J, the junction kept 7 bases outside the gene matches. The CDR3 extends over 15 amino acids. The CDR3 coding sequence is TGCGCCAGCAGCTTTCGGGGGGGGGCAGGAGAGACCCAGTACTTC. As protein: CASSFRGGAGETQYF.

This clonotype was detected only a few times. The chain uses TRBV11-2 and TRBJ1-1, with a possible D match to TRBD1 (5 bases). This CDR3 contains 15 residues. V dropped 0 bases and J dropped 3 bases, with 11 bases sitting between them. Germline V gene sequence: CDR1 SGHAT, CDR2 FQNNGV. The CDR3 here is CASSLEARVDTEAFF. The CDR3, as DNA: TGTGCCAGCAGCTTAGAAGCCAGGGTCGACACTGAAGCTTTCTTT.

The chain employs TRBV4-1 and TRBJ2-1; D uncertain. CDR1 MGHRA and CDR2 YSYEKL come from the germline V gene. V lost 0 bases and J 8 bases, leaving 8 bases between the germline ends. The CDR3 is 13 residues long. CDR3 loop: CASSQDMWDEQFF. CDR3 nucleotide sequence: TGCGCCAGCAGCCAAGATATGTGGGATGAGCAGTTCTTC.

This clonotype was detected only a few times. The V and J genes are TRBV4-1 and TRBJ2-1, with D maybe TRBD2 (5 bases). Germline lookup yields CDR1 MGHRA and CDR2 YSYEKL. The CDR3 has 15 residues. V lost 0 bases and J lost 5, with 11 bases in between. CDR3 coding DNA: TGCGCCAGCAGCCAAGATGGGAGCGACGACAATGAGCAGTTCTTC. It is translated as CASSQDGSDDNEQFF.

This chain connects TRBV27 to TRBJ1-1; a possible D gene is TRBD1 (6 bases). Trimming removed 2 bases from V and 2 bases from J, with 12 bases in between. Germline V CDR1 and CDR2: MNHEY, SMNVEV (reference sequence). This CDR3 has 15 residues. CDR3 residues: CASSLTGLSNTEAFF. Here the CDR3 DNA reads TGTGCCAGCAGTTTAACAGGGCTTTCTAACACTGAAGCTTTCTTT.

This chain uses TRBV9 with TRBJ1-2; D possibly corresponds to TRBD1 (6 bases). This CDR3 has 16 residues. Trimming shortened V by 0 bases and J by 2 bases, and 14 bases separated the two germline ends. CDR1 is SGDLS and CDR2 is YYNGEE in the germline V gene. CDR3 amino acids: CASSVAPNRENYGYTF. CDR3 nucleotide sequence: TGTGCCAGCAGCGTAGCACCCAACAGGGAAAACTATGGCTACACCTTC.

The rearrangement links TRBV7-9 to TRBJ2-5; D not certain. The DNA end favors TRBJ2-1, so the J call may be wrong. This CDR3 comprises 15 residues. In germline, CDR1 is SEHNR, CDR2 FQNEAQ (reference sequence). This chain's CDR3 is CASSPGLGLGHEQFF. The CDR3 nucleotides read TGTGCCAGCAGCCCTGGGCTGGGTTTAGGTCATGAGCAGTTCTTC.

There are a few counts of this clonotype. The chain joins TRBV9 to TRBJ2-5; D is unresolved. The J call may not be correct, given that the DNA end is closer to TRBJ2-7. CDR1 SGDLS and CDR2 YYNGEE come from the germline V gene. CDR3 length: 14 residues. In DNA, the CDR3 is TGTGCCAGCAGCGTCGGACCCAACTCCTACGAGCAGTACTTC. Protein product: CASSVGPNSYEQYF.

CDR3 coding DNA: TGCAGTGCTAGATCCGACAGGCCCCGAAAGGGTGAGCAGTTCTTC. It encodes CSARSDRPRKGEQFF. The chain employs TRBV20-1 and TRBJ2-5; maybe TRBD1 (6 bases). The DNA end is more similar to TRBJ2-1, so the J call may be wrong. The CDR3 covers 15 residues. Germline V lookup: CDR1 DFQATT, CDR2 SNEGSKA (reference sequence).

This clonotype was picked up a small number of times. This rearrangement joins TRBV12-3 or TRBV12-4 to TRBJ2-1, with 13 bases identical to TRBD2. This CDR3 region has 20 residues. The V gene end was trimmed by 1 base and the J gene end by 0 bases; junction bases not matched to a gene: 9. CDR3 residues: CASSLGGWTSGGHSYNEQFF. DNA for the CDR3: TGTGCCAGCAGTTTAGGCGGGTGGACTAGCGGGGGTCACTCCTACAATGAGCAGTTCTTC.

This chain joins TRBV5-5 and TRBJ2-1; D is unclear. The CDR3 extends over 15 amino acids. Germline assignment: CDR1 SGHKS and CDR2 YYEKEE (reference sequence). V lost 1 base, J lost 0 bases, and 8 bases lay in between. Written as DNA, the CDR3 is TGTGCCAGCAGCTTGAGTACAGCCTCCTACAATGAGCAGTTCTTC. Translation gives CASSLSTASYNEQFF.

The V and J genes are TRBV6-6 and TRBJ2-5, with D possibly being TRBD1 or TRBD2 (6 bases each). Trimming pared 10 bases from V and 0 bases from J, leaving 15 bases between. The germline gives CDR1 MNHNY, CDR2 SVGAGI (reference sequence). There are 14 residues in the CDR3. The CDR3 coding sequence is TGTGCCAACCTCCACAGGGAGGACCAAGAGACCCAGTACTTC. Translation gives CANLHREDQETQYF.

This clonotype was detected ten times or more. The CDR3 region is CASRTGTAKPHEQYF. CDR3 bases: TGTGCCAGCAGGACCGGGACCGCAAAACCCCACGAGCAGTACTTC. The chain combines TRBV28 with TRBJ2-7; D assignment may be TRBD1 or TRBD2 (5 bases each). This CDR3 is built from 15 residues. In germline, CDR1 is MDHEN, CDR2 SYDVKM. V was pared by 6 bases and J by 5 bases, with 20 bases between.

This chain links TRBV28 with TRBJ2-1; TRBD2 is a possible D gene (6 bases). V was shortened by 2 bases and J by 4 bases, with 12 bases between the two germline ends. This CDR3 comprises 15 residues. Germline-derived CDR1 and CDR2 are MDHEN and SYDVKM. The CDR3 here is CASSLGGILYNEQFF. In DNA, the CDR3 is TGTGCCAGCAGTTTAGGAGGGATACTATACAATGAGCAGTTCTTC.

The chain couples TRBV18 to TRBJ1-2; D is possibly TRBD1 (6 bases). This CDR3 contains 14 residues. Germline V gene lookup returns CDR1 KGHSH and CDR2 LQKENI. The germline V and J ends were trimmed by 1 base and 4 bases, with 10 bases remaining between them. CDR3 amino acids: CASSPQDSLYGYTF. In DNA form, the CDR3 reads TGTGCCAGCTCACCACAGGACAGCCTCTATGGCTACACCTTC.

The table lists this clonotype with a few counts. The CDR3, as DNA: TGCGCCAGCAGCCTGGACAACAACAATCAGCCCCAGCATTTT. Its protein is CASSLDNNNQPQHF. This chain connects TRBV5-1 to TRBJ1-5; D possibly corresponds to TRBD1 (5 bases). CDR3 length: 14 amino acids. The V gene's germline CDR1 is SGHRS and CDR2 YFSETQ. V lost 4 bases, J lost 3 bases, and 11 bases lay in between.

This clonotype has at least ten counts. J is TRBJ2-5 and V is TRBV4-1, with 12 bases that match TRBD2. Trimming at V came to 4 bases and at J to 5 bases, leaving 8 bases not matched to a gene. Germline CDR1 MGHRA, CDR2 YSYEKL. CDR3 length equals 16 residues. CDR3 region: CASSLRTSGVRETQYF. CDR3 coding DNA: TGCGCCAGCAGCCTTCGGACTAGCGGGGTGCGGGAGACCCAGTACTTC.

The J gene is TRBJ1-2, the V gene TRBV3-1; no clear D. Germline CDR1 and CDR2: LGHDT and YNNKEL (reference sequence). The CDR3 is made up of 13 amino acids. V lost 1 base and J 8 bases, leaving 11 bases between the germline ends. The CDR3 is CASSQVADHGYTF. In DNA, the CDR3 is TGTGCCAGCAGCCAAGTTGCAGATCACGGCTACACCTTC.

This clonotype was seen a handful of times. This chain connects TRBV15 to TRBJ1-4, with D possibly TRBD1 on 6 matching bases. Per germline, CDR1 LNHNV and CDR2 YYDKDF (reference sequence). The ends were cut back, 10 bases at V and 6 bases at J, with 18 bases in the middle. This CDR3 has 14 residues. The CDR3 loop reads CAIDEGGLDEKLFF. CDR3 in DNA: TGTGCCATCGACGAGGGGGGCTTGGATGAAAAACTGTTTTTT.